This T cell receptor beta chain was captured in a study of post-analysis software for immune sequencing data. For the study at large: Relapsing-remitting, secondary progressive and progressive-relapsing forms of multiple sclerosis all featured among disease courses. General study results and limits: Several TRBV segments (TRBV5-6, TRBV5-1 and TRBV20-1 among them) occurred more frequently in patients than in controls. Significantly lower normalized Chao1 diversity was seen in multiple sclerosis patients than in controls.

Germline CDR1 is SGHAT and CDR2 is FQNNGV. The CDR3 extends over 15 amino acids. Trimming cost V 6 bases and J 7 bases; bases outside gene matches: 14. With respect to this clonotype: The target antigen is unknown.

Researchers reported that TCR beta cDNA libraries carried unique molecular identifiers. TCRdb redid the calling of the PCR reads with MiXCR, one entry per CDR3 protein. The sample has fewer than 850,000 distinct CDR3 sequences, 30% seen once. The chain links TRBV11-2 to TRBJ1-2; 7 bases match TRBD1. The TCR comes from a girl aged 5-17 years with multiple sclerosis. The sample was blood. The CDR3 here is CASSHTGASTFGYTF. The CDR3 DNA reads TGTGCCAGCAGTCATACAGGGGCGTCCACATTTGGCTACACCTTC. The full variable domain, completed using reference TRBV11-2 and TRBJ1-2, is EAGVAQSPRYKIIEKRQSVAFWCNPISGHATLYWYQQILGQGPKLLIQFQNNGVVDDSQLPKDRFSAERLKGVDSTLKIQPAKLEDSAVYLCASSHTGASTFGYTFGSGTRLTVV.